This T cell receptor beta chain derives from a study of blood T cells in healthy people across ages (dated by TCRdb to the mid-2010s). Some background on the complete study: In model experiments, roughly one uniquely barcoded TCR beta cDNA molecule per two T cells was captured by template switching. To track age-related changes in TCR beta repertoire diversity, the study relied on deep sequencing normalized with unique cDNA molecular identifiers. The donors were divided into four age groups: young (average around 16 years), middle-aged (almost 40), aged (approximately 62) and long-lived (more than 75). To avoid experimental bias, donors of different ages were randomly spread across the sequencing lanes. Using the same blood draw, the study looked at two additional independent replicas of 1 million unique cDNA reads for two donors, one aged 18 to 30 and the other aged 80 or older. What the authors observed across the whole study: Estimates of total diversity based on one million sequenced T cells were regarded as lower bounds and as underestimates. Donor CMV infection status was unknown, potentially confounding age-related changes in expanded clonotypes. The long-lived group showed more naive CD4+ T cells, fewer expanded clones and increased TCR diversity than the aged group, suggesting age selection. Conclusive comparison of naive and antigen-experienced compartments was prevented by the profiling of bulk unsorted PBMCs. Observed TCR beta diversity per million T cells fell roughly linearly with age, and a significant reduction was already apparent by age approximately 41. The percentage of naive T cells measured by flow cytometry correlated strongly with observed TCR beta diversity.

Library preparation employed 5' RACE. Sequenced using an Illumina HiSeq 2500. A second PCR of roughly 7 to 11 cycles was performed with a sample-barcoded 5' primer and a J-beta primer mix. A unique molecular identifier was introduced onto each TCR beta cDNA molecule by a template-switch 5' adaptor carrying 12 random nucleotides. Each sample yielded at least 2.5 million CDR3-containing paired-end reads. First-strand cDNA was synthesized from all RNA with the Mint cDNA synthesis kit, primed by a TRBC-specific oligonucleotide. Following uracil-DNA glycosylase treatment, a first 18-cycle PCR with universal primers M1SS and BC2_uni_R was performed on all cDNA. Regarding the original processing steps: For normalization, 1 million high-quality reads were randomly selected from each sample, with every read carrying a distinct molecular identifier. Reads sharing molecular identifiers were discarded rather than binned into consensus sequences. MiTCR, with a Q25 quality threshold and the strictest error-elimination algorithm, was used for CDR3 identification, clonotype clustering and error correction. A nonparametric unseen species model with Euler transformation was used to estimate a lower bound on total TCR beta diversity. In TCRdb, the public reads were trimmed at Q25 with fastp and aligned with MiXCR, with productive beta chains retained. Duplicate CDR3 protein sequences are folded into a single record with the most common DNA and genes. TCRdb, not the authors, supplied the V and J calls. Here the sample has roughly 800,000 distinct CDR3 sequences; under 40% occur a single time. About an eighth of the sample comes from the top ten.

This clonotype is a singleton in its sample. Its antigen is unknown. No clone much larger than this one lies a single base away; base qualities are absent. Support from one read is weak. Systemically healthy Caucasian individuals from Russia, some 38 in total and aged roughly 6 to 100 years, were included as donors. Each donor gave ten milliliters of peripheral blood, collected into EDTA-treated Vacutainer tubes. Ficoll-Paque density-gradient centrifugation was used to isolate PBMCs, with at least 6 million obtained per sample. Total RNA, at least 6 micrograms per sample, was extracted from PBMCs with Trizol reagent. For every donor, flow cytometry on a PBMC aliquot measured the percentage of naive CD45RAhigh/CD27high T cells. Trimming removed 5 bases from V and 3 bases from J, leaving 5 bases between the germline ends. The CDR3, cysteine through phenylalanine, is 13 amino acids long. Only the CDR3 portion is preserved as DNA: 39 bases, with reading frame beginning at the first base. CDR1 and CDR2 were assigned from the germline V gene (reference sequence) as MNHEY and SMNVEV.

This sequence was found in a man in his late teens or twenties in good health. The V gene is TRBV27 and the J gene is TRBJ2-6; the D gene remains uncertain. Sequencing was done on a sample of blood. In nucleotide form, the sequence is TGTGCCAGCAGTGTAGGTGGGGCCAACGTCCTGACTTTC. Its coded protein is CASSVGGANVLTF. Reference TRBV27 and TRBJ2-6 genes cover what lies past the CDR3, so the full variable domain is EAQVTQNPRYLITVTGKKLTVTCSQNMNHEYMSWYRQDPGLGLRQIYYSMNVEVTDKGDVPEGYKVSRKEKRNFPLILESPSPNQTSLYFCASSVGGANVLTFGAGSRLTVL.